The rows below give T cell receptor beta chains drawn from one sample of a study of spatial heterogeneity in lung cancer. TCRdb passed the 5' RACE reads through MiXCR, listing each CDR3 protein once. The sample records 55,000 to 75,000 distinct CDR3 sequences, about 9.5% being singletons. The sample was PBMCs, taken at follow-up. The source is a female donor with early-stage non-small cell lung cancer. CDR3s include the opening cysteine and the closing phenylalanine or tryptophan. The D gene is left open where the match is weak. Clone size is given for some rows only: seen once, a few or many times, or a class if the clone is expanded.

v_call,j_call,clone_size,d_call,cdr3_aa,cdr3_nt
TRBV19,TRBJ2-7,many,.,CASRSTPSSYEQYF,TGTGCATCACGGTCGACTCCTAGCTCCTACGAGCAGTACTTC
TRBV14,TRBJ1-2,many,TRBD1,CASSPGQYDYGYTF,TGTGCCAGCAGCCCGGGACAGTACGACTATGGCTACACCTTC
TRBV10-3,TRBJ2-5,few,.,CAISPGHKETQYF,TGTGCCATCAGTCCGGGACACAAAGAGACCCAGTACTTC
TRBV7-9,TRBJ2-1,many,.,CASSFSGTPNEQFF,TGTGCCAGCAGCTTCTCCGGGACACCTAATGAGCAGTTCTTC
TRBV4-2,TRBJ2-1,.,TRBD2,CASSQELAGENEQFF,TGTGCCAGCAGCCAAGAACTAGCGGGAGAAAATGAGCAGTTCTTC
TRBV11-1,TRBJ1-5,few,TRBD1,CASSLGTASNQPQHF,TGTGCCAGCAGCCTTGGGACAGCCAGCAATCAGCCCCAGCATTTT
TRBV5-1,TRBJ1-1,.,.,CASSLASGVLDTEAFF,TGCGCCAGCAGCTTGGCGTCAGGGGTCTTGGACACTGAAGCTTTCTTT
TRBV19,TRBJ1-5,many,TRBD1,CASSKDRQVQPQHF,TGTGCCAGTAGTAAGGACAGGCAGGTTCAGCCCCAGCATTTT
TRBV7-3,TRBJ1-5,few,TRBD1,CASSAQGFDNQPQHF,TGTGCCAGCAGCGCACAGGGGTTTGACAATCAGCCCCAGCATTTT
TRBV19,TRBJ1-1,many,.,CASSIWLGPAMNTEAFF,TGTGCCAGTAGTATATGGCTAGGACCCGCTATGAACACTGAAGCTTTCTTT
TRBV12-3/TRBV12-4,TRBJ2-7,few,.,CASRSGLYYEQYF,TGTGCCAGCAGGTCTGGATTATACTACGAGCAGTACTTC
TRBV19,TRBJ2-2,.,TRBD1,CASSHDRAYGGELFF,TGTGCCAGTAGCCATGACAGGGCTTACGGCGGGGAGCTGTTTTTT
TRBV28,TRBJ2-5,many,.,CASSLLGRQETQYF,TGTGCCAGCAGCCTGTTGGGCAGACAAGAGACCCAGTACTTC
TRBV7-3,TRBJ2-3,many,.,CASSLLSVSTDTQYF,TGTGCCAGCAGCTTACTCAGCGTAAGCACAGATACGCAGTATTTT
TRBV11-3,TRBJ2-3,many,.,CASSLESGGAGEDTQYF,TGTGCCAGCAGCTTAGAATCGGGGGGCGCGGGAGAGGATACGCAGTATTTT
TRBV25-1,TRBJ1-5,few,.,CASSESLGGQPQHF,TGTGCCAGCAGTGAATCTCTGGGTGGTCAGCCCCAGCATTTT
TRBV7-2,TRBJ2-5,many,TRBD2,CASSFPGLAGETQYF,TGTGCCAGCAGCTTCCCGGGACTAGCGGGAGAGACCCAGTACTTC